The text below deals with one T cell receptor beta chain. This clone's antigen is unknown. The record has no base qualities; no much larger clone is one base away. The germline V gene specifies KGHSH as CDR1 and LQKENI as CDR2. Taken from cysteine to phenylalanine, the CDR3 has 16 residues. CDR3 DNA is the only sequence kept; it has 48 bases, read in frame from the first base. Cut back by 2 bases and 4 bases, the V and J ends lie 17 bases apart. Enrolling through a virtual design, the prospective study's participants ranged in age from roughly 18 to 95 years and lived across 20 to 30 United States geographic areas. To assign participants to cohorts, the prospective study relied on clinical history that participants themselves reported in a screening survey and a study questionnaire. Exposed participants were defined as having been in contact with someone with a PCR-confirmed or clinician-diagnosed COVID-19 case within 2 weeks of study entry. In the prospective study, whole blood, serum and a nasopharyngeal or oropharyngeal swab were collected from each participant by mobile phlebotomists. Prospective study participants could optionally give additional blood draws and questionnaires over an approximately 2-month period. Blood samples from the prospective study were shipped frozen or at room temperature prior to DNA extraction.

This entry comes from a study of blood T cell repertoires in COVID-19 (dated by TCRdb to 2020 to 2022). With regard to the full study: The collaborator samples originated in the United States, Italy and Spain and spanned the acute and convalescent phases of COVID-19. The prospective study material was composed of cDNA or gDNA derived from T cells, B-cell-depleted T cells, or PBMCs. Deeply sampled blood TCRbeta repertoires from subjects exposed to, actively infected with, or recovered from COVID-19 were included in the dataset. The repertoires were released in a freely available public database meant as a resource for research on the immune response to SARS-CoV-2. The samples were drawn from two sources: the first 160 participants of the ongoing ImmuneRACE study, and 1,200 or so subjects contributed by 6 global collaborators. Sample metadata almost always included a de-identified subject ID, COVID-19 status, age in years and sex. Where HLA class I and class II types were available, the types were taken from metadata supplied by the sample provider, not from assay-based typing. The research as a whole found: The amount of clinical and demographic metadata varied by source and participant and was provided uncurated.

TCRbeta CDR3 regions were amplified from genomic DNA by means of the immunoSEQ Assay, a bias-controlled multiplex PCR. As for the original processing: Within the assay, amplification of reference gene primers was used to estimate how many nucleated cells each sample contained. Sequence reads were collapsed and filtered to measure the absolute abundance of every unique TCRbeta CDR3 rearrangement. For each sample, productive Simpson clonality was calculated by taking the square root of Simpson's diversity index across productive rearrangements. TCRdb took this table from immuneACCESS and kept in-frame rearrangements with V and J called. Such tables lack part of the clones; where checked against another copy, unresolved V genes explain under half of the gap, and the rest is unexplained. Clone size and the V and J calls come from that table; the DNA yielded D and trimming. The sample has about 250,000 clones on record, roughly 85% of them singletons. Less than 5.5% of the sample is taken by the ten largest.

Sequencing input: PBMCs or T cells enriched from blood (not recorded which). This clonotype was sampled from a man aged 40-50 years who had been exposed to COVID-19. Recombination linked TRBV18 to TRBJ1-2; too little of a D gene remains to name it. The nucleotide sequence is given as TGTGCCAGCTCACCATCGGAGCAGCGCGGATCCTATGGCTACACCTTC. This gives the protein CASSPSEQRGSYGYTF.